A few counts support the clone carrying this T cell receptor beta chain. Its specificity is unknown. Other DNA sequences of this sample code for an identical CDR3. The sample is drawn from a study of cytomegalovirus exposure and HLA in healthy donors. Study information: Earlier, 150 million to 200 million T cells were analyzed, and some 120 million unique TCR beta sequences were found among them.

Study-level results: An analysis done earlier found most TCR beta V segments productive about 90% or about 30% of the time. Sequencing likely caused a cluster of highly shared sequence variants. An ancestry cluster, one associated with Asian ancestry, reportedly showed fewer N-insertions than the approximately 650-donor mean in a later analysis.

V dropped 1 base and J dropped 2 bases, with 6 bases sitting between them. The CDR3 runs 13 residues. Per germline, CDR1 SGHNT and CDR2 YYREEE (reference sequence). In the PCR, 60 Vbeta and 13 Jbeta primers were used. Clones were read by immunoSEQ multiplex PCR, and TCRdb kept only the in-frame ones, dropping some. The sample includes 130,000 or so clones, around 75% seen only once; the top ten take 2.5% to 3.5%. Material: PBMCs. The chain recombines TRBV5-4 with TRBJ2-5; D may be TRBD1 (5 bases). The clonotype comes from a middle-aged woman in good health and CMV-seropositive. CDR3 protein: CASSLQGQETQYF. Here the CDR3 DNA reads TGTGCCAGCAGCTTGCAGGGTCAAGAGACCCAGTACTTC.